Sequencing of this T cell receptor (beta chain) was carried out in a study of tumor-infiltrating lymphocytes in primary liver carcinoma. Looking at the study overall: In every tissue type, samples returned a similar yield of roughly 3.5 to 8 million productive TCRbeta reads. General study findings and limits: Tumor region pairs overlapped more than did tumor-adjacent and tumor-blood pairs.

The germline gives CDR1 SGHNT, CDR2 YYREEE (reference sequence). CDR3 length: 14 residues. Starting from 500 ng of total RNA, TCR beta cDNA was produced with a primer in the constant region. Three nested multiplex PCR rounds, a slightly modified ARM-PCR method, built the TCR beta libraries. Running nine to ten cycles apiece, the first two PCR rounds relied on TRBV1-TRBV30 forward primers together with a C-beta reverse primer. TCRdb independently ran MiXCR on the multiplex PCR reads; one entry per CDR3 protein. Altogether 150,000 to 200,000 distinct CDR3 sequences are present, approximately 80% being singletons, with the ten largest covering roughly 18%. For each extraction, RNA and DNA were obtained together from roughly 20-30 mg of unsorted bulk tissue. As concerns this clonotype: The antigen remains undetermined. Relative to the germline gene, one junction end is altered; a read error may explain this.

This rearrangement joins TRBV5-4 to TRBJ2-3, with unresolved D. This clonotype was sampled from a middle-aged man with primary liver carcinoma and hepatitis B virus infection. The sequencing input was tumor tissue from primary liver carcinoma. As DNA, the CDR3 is TGTGACAGCAGCGAGAAGGACGGCACAGATAGGCAGTATTTT. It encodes CDSSEKDGTDRQYF. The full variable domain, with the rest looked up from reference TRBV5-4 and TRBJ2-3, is ETGVTQSPTHLIKTRGQQVTLRCSSQSGHNTVSWYQQALGQGPQFIFQYYREEENGRGNFPPRFSGLQFPNYSSELNVNALELDDSALYLCDSSEKDGTDRQYFGPGTRLTVL.